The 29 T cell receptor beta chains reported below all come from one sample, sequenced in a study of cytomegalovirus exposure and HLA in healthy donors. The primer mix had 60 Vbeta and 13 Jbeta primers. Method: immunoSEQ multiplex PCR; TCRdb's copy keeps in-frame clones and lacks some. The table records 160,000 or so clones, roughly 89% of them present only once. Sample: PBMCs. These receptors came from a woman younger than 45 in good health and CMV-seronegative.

CDR3 protein: CASSWDSRNQPQHF. In nucleotides, the CDR3 is TGTGCCAGCAGCTGGGACAGCAGGAATCAGCCCCAGCATTTT. V usage is TRBV27 and J usage is TRBJ1-5; the match to TRBD1 covers 7 bases. Germline V gives CDR1 MNHEY, CDR2 SMNVEV (reference sequence). This CDR3 contains 14 residues. Losses at the gene ends were 6 bases for V and 4 bases for J; bases not matched to a gene: 6.

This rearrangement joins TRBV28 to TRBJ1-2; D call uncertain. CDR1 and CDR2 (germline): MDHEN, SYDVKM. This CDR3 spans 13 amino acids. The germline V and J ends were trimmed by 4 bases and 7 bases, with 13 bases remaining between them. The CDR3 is CASSSVLLSGYTF. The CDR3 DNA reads TGTGCCAGCAGTTCTGTACTCTTATCTGGCTACACCTTC.

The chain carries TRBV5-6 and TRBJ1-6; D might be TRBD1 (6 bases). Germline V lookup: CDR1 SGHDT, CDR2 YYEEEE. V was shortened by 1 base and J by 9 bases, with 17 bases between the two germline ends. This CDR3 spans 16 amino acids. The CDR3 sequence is CASSLWMGQVISPLHF. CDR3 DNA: TGTGCCAGCAGCTTGTGGATGGGACAAGTAATTTCACCCCTCCACTTT.

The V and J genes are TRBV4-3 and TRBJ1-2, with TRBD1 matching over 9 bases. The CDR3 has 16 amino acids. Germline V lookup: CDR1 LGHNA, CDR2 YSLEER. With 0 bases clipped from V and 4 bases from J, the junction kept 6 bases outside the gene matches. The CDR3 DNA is TGCGCCAGCAGCCAAGATCTTGGACAGGGGTCCTATGGCTACACCTTC. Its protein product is CASSQDLGQGSYGYTF.

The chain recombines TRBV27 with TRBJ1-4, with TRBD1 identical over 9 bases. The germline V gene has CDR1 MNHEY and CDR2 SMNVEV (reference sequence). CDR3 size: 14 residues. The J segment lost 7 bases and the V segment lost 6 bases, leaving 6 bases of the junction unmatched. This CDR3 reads CASRGTGRGEKLFF. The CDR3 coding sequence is TGTGCCAGCAGGGGGACAGGGAGAGGTGAAAAACTGTTTTTT.

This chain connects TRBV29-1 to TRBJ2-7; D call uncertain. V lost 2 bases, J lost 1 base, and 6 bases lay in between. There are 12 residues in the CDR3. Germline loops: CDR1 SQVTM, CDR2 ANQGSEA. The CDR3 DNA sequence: TGCAGCGTTGAAACGGTATCCTACGAGCAGTACTTC. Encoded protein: CSVETVSYEQYF.

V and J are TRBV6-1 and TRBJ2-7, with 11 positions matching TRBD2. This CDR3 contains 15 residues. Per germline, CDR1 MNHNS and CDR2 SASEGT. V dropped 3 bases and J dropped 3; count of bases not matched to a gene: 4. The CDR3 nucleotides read TGTGCCAGCAGTGAGGGACTAGCGGCGATCTACGAGCAGTACTTC. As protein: CASSEGLAAIYEQYF.

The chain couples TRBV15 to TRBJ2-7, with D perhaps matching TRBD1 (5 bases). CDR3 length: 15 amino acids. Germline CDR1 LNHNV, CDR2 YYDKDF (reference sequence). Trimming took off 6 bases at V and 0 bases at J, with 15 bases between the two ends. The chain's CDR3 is CATRLSQGFSYEQYF. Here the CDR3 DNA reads TGTGCCACCAGACTCAGCCAGGGTTTCTCCTACGAGCAGTACTTC. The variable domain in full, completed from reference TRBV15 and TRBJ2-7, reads DAMVIQNPRYQVTQFGKPVTLSCSQTLNHNVMYWYQQKSSQAPKLLFHYYDKDFNNEADTPDNFQSRRPNTSFCFLDIRSPGLGDTAMYLCATRLSQGFSYEQYFGPGTRLTVT.

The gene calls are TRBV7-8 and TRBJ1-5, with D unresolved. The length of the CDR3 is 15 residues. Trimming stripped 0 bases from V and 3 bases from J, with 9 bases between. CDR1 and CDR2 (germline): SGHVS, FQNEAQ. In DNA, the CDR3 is TGTGCCAGCAGCTTAGCCGCAGGTAACAATCAGCCCCAGCATTTT. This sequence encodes CASSLAAGNNQPQHF.

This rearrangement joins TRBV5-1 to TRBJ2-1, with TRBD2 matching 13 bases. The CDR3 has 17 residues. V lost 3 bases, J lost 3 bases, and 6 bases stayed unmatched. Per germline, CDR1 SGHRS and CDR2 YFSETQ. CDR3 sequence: CASSSGTSGASYNEQFF. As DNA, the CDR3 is TGCGCCAGCAGCTCTGGGACTAGCGGGGCCAGCTACAATGAGCAGTTCTTC.

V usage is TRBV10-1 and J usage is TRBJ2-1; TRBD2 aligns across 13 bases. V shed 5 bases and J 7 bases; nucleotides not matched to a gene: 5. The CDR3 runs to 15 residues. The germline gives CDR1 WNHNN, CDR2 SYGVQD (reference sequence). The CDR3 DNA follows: TGCGCCAGCAGTTTTGGACTAGCGGGAGCGAATGAGCAGTTCTTC. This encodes CASSFGLAGANEQFF.

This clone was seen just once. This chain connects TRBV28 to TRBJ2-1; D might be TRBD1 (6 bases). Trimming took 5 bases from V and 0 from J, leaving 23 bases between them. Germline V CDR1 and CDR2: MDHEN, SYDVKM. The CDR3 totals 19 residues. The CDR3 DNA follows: TGTGCCAGCAGTCCTCCAGGGGCTGGATTTGGAAGCTCCTACAATGAGCAGTTCTTC. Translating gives CASSPPGAGFGSSYNEQFF. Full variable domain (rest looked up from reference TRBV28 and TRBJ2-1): DVKVTQSSRYLVKRTGEKVFLECVQDMDHENMFWYRQDPGLGLRLIYFSYDVKMKEKGDIPEGYSVSREKKERFSLILESASTNQTSMYLCASSPPGAGFGSSYNEQFFGPGTRLTVL.

CDR3 loop: CASSYSVAGYGYTF. The CDR3 DNA is TGTGCCAGCAGTTACTCCGTGGCGGGCTATGGCTACACCTTC. The chain combines TRBV6-5 with TRBJ1-2; D is unclear. The CDR3 extends over 14 amino acids. The germline CDR1 and CDR2 sequences are MNHEY and SVGAGI. V lost 0 bases, J lost 4 bases, and 9 bases lay in between.

The DNA for the CDR3 is TGTGCCAGTAGTATAAGACAGACAGCGGGCTACACCTTC. The encoded protein is CASSIRQTAGYTF. V usage is TRBV19 and J usage is TRBJ1-2; possible D gene TRBD1, 5 bases. In germline, CDR1 is LNHDA, CDR2 SQIVND (reference sequence). Between the trimmed V and J ends, which lost 2 bases and 8 bases, there was a span of 12 bases. The CDR3 totals 13 residues.

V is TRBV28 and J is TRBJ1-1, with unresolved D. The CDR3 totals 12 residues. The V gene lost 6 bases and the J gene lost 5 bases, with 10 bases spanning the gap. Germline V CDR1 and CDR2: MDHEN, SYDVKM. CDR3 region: CASRRPMTEAFF. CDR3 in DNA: TGTGCCAGCAGGCGTCCCATGACTGAAGCTTTCTTT.

CDR3 DNA: TGTGCCAGCAGTTACTTTGCGGGGGAGCTGTTTTTT. Its translation is CASSYFAGELFF. The chain joins TRBV6-5 to TRBJ2-2; the D is unclear. The CDR3 is made up of 12 amino acids. V dropped 1 base and J dropped 8 bases, with 5 bases sitting between them. Germline V gives CDR1 MNHEY, CDR2 SVGAGI.

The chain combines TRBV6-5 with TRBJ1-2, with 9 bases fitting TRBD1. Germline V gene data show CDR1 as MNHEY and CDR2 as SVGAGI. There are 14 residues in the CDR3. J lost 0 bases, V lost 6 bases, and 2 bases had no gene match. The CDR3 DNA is TGTGCCAGCAGAACAGGGGGCACTAACTATGGCTACACCTTC. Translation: CASRTGGTNYGYTF.

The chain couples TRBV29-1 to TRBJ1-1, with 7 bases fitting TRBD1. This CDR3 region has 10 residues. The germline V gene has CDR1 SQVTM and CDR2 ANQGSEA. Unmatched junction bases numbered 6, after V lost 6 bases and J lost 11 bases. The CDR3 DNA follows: TGCAGCGTGAGAGACAGGGCGGCTTTCTTT. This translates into CSVRDRAAFF.

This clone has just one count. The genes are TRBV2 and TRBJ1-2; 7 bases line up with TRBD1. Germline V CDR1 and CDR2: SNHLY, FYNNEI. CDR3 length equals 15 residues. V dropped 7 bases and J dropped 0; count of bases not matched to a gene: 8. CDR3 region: CASKVTGQTNYGYTF. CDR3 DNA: TGTGCCAGCAAGGTAACGGGACAGACTAACTATGGCTACACCTTC.

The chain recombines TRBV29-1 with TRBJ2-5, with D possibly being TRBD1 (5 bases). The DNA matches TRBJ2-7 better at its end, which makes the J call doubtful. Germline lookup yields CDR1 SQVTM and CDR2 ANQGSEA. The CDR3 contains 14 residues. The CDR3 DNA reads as TGCAGCGTTCTATCAGGGCCGGTAAACTACGAGCAGTACTTC. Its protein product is CSVLSGPVNYEQYF.

CDR3 DNA: TGTGCCAGCAGCCCAAGCCCGCTGATCTACGAGCAGTACTTC. The encoded protein is CASSPSPLIYEQYF. V is TRBV7-2 and J is TRBJ2-7, with D unresolved. CDR1 and CDR2 (germline): SGHTA, FQGNSA. There are 14 residues in the CDR3. Trimming took off 5 bases at V and 3 bases at J, with 14 bases between the two ends.

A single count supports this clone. CDR3: CASSLLDGSDTQYF. CDR3 bases: TGTGCCAGCAGCTTACTAGACGGGTCAGATACGCAGTATTTT. The chain uses TRBV5-4 and TRBJ2-3; D possibly corresponds to TRBD2 (5 bases). The CDR3 runs to 14 residues. CDR1 is SGHNT and CDR2 is YYREEE in the germline V gene (reference sequence). Trimming stripped 2 bases from V and 4 bases from J, with 11 bases between.

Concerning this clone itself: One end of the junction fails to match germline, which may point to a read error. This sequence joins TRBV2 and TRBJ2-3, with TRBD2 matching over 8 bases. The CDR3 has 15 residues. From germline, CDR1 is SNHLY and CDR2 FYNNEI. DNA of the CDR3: TGTGCCAGCAGTGAGGGCGCGGGGGGCACGGATACGCAGTATTTT. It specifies CASSEGAGGTDTQYF.

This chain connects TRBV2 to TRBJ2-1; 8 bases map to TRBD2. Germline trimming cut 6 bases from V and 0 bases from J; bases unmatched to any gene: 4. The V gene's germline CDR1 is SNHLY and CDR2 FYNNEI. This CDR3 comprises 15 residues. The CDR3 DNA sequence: TGTGCCAGCAGAATACTAGCGGCCTCCTACAATGAGCAGTTCTTC. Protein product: CASRILAASYNEQFF.

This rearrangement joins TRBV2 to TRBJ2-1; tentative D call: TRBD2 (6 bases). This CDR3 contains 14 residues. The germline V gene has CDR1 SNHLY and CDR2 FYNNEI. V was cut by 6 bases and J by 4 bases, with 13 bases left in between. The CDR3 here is CASSPGAGYNEQFF. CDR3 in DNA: TGTGCCAGCAGCCCGGGAGCAGGATACAATGAGCAGTTCTTC. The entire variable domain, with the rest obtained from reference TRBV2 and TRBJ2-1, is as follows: EPEVTQTPSHQVTQMGQEVILRCVPISNHLYFYWYRQILGQKVEFLVSFYNNEISEKSEIFDDQFSVERPDGSNFTLKIRSTKLEDSAMYFCASSPGAGYNEQFFGPGTRLTVL.

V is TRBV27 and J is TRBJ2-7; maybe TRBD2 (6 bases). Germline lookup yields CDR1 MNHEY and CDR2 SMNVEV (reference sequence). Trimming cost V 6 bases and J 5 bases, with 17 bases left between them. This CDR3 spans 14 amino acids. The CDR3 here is CASRPNGGNHEQYF. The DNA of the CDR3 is TGTGCCAGCAGGCCAAATGGGGGGAACCACGAGCAGTACTTC.

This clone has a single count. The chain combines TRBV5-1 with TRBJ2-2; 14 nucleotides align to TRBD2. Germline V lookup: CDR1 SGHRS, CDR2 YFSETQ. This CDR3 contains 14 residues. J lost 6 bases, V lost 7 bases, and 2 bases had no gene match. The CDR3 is CASGLAGGPGELFF. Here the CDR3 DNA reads TGCGCCAGCGGACTAGCGGGAGGCCCCGGGGAGCTGTTTTTT.

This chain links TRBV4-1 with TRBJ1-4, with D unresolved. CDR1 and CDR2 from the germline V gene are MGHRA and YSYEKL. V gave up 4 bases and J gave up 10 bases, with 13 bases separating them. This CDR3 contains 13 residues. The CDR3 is CASSPRARGKLFF. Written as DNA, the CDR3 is TGCGCCAGCAGCCCCCGTGCCAGAGGAAAACTGTTTTTT.

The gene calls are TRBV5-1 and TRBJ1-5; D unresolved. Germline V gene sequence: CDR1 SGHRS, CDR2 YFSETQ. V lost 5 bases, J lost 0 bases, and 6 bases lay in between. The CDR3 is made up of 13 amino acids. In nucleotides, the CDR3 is TGCGCCAGCAGTTCGAGTAGCAATCAGCCCCAGCATTTT. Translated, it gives CASSSSSNQPQHF.